This TCR beta chain was identified during a study of blood T cells in healthy people across ages. Next came a second PCR, run for about 6 to 12 cycles, which used a sample-barcoded 5' primer along with a J-beta primer mix. One entry per CDR3 protein results from TCRdb running MiXCR on the 5' RACE reads. The table lists 800,000 to 950,000 distinct CDR3 sequences, roughly 28% of them singletons. Per the germline V gene, CDR1 is DFQATT and CDR2 is SNEGSKA (reference sequence). The CDR3 extends over 16 amino acids. Trimming removed 3 bases at V and 4 bases at J, with 18 bases between. The sample was also linked to a second study, of T cells of mothers and their children. Turning to that study: The second PCR used the M1S primer, and this primer added sample barcodes and 2-4 random nucleotides.

V and J are TRBV20-1 and TRBJ1-4; no reliable D call. The sequencing sample was made of blood. The sequence was obtained from a woman in her 40s in good health. CDR3 amino acids: CSASVVGFAINEKLFF. CDR3 DNA sequence: TGCAGTGCTAGTGTTGTGGGGTTTGCAATTAATGAAAAACTGTTTTTT.